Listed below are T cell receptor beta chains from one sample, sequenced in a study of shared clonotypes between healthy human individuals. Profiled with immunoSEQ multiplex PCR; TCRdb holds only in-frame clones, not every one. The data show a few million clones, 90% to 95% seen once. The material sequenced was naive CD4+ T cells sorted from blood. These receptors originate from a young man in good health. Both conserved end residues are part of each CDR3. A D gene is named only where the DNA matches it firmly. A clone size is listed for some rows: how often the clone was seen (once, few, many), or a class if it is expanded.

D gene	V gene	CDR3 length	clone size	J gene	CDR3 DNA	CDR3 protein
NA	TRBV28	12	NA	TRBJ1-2	TGTGCCAGCAGTTTAAGTCCATATGGCTACACCTTC	CASSLSPYGYTF
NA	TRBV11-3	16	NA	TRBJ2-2	TGTGCCAGCAGCTTAGGGGGGACAAAGAACACCGGGGAGCTGTTTTTT	CASSLGGTKNTGELFF
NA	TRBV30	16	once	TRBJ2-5	TGTGCCTGGAGTAGTCGCGTAGGGAGAATTGGAGAGACCCAGTACTTC	CAWSSRVGRIGETQYF
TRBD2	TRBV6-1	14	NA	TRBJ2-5	TGTGCCAGCAGGTTAACTAGCGGGGGGGGGACCCAGTACTTC	CASRLTSGGGTQYF
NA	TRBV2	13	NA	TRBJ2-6	TGTGCCAGCAGGGGTTACGGGGCCAACGTCCTGACTTTC	CASRGYGANVLTF
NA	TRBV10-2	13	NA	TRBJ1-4	TGCGCCAGCAGTGCGGGTGTAAATGAAAAACTGTTTTTT	CASSAGVNEKLFF
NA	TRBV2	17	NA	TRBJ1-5	TGTGCCAGCCGGACGGGGGGCGCTAATTTGGGCAATCAGCCCCAGCATTTT	CASRTGGANLGNQPQHF
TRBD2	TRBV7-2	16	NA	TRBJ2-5	TGTGCCAGCAGCTTAGTCTGGAGCGGGGGGGGTGAGACCCAGTACTTC	CASSLVWSGGGETQYF
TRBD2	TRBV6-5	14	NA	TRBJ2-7	TGTGCCAGCAGTCCTGGACTAGCTTCCTACGAGCAGTACTTC	CASSPGLASYEQYF
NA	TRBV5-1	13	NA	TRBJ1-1	TGCGCCAGCAGCTTGCCAGGGACGGCTGAAGCTTTCTTT	CASSLPGTAEAFF
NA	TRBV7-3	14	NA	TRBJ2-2	TGTGCCAGCAGCTTTGGAGACCTACGGGGGGAGCTGTTTTTT	CASSFGDLRGELFF
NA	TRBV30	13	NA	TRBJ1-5	TGTGCCTGGAGTGTACAACCTAATCAGCCCCAGCATTTT	CAWSVQPNQPQHF
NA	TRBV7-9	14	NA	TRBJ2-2	TGTGCCAGCAGCTTTTTCGGGGACACCGGGGAGCTGTTTTTT	CASSFFGDTGELFF
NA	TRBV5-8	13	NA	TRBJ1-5	TGTGCCAGCAGCTTGTATTCCCCCCAGCCCCAGCATTTT	CASSLYSPQPQHF
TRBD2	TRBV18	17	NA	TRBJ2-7	TGTGCCAGCTCACCTCGTAGCGGGGGGGCCAGATCCCACGAGCAGTACTTC	CASSPRSGGARSHEQYF
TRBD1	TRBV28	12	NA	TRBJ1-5	TGTGCCAGCGGGGACAGGAATCAGCCCCAGCATTTT	CASGDRNQPQHF
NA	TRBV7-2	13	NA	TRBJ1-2	TGTGCCAGCAGCCGACAGGCAACATATGGCTACACCTTC	CASSRQATYGYTF
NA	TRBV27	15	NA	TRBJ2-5	TGTGCCAGCAGTTTACAGGAGGGACCCCAAGAGACCCAGTACTTC	CASSLQEGPQETQYF
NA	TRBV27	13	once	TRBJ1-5	TGTGCCAGCAGCTTACGCGATGAACAGCCCCAGCATTTT	CASSLRDEQPQHF
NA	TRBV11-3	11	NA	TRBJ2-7	TGTGCCAGCAGCTGCGGTGCGTCCCAGTACTTC	CASSCGASQYF
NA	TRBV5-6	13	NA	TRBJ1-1	TGTGCCAGCAGCTTGAGTAAGGGGGGTGAAGCTTTCTTT	CASSLSKGGEAFF
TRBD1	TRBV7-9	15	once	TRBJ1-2	TGTGCCAGCAGCAGGAGCCAGGGGGGCGACTATGGCTACACCTTC	CASSRSQGGDYGYTF
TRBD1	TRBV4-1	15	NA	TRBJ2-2	TGCGCCAGCAGCCTAGGGGGACAGCCCACCGGGGAGCTGTTTTTT	CASSLGGQPTGELFF
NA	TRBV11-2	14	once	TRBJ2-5	TGTGCCAGCAGCTTAGCCTCCGGGTTAGAGACCCAGTACTTC	CASSLASGLETQYF
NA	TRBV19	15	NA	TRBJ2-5	TGTGCCAGTAGCAGAATCACAGGGTTCCAAGAGACCCAGTACTTC	CASSRITGFQETQYF
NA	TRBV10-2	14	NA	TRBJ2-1	TGCGCCAGCAGTGATTCTGCAGGGGGGCATGAGCAGTTCTTC	CASSDSAGGHEQFF
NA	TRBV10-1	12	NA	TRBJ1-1	TGCGCCAGCAAGGAGGCCCCAACTGAAGCTTTCTTT	CASKEAPTEAFF
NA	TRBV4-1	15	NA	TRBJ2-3	TGCGCCAGCAGCCAACAGGGCCGATCCACAGATACGCAGTATTTT	CASSQQGRSTDTQYF
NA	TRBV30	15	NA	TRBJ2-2	TGTGCCTGGAGTATCCGGGGCCTAAACACCGGGGAGCTGTTTTTT	CAWSIRGLNTGELFF
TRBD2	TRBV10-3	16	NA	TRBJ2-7	TGTGCCATCAGTGGAGGGGCTAGCGGGAATTTTTACGAGCAGTACTTC	CAISGGASGNFYEQYF
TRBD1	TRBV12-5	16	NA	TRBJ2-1	TGTGCTAGTGCCCCTCCCGGGACAGGGGGCTACAATGAGCAGTTCTTC	CASAPPGTGGYNEQFF
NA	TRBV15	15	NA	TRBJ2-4	TGTGCCACCAGCCGGGACCTCGTAGCCAAAAACATTCAGTACTTC	CATSRDLVAKNIQYF
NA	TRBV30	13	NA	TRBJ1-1	TGTGCCTGGACGATGGCTAAGGACACTGAAGCTTTCTTT	CAWTMAKDTEAFF
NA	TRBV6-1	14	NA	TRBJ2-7	TGTGCCAGCAGTGAACAAGGGGCCTCCTACGAGCAGTACTTC	CASSEQGASYEQYF
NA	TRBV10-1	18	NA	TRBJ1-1	TGCGCCAGCAGATACCACCGGGACATTCTTTCCAGGTCCACTGAAGCTTTCTTT	CASRYHRDILSRSTEAFF
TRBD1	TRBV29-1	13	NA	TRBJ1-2	TGCAGCGTTGGGGACAGGGCGGGGGATGGCTACACCTTC	CSVGDRAGDGYTF
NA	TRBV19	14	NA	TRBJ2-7	TGTGCCAGTAGTATAGTAGGGACTTCCTACGAGCAGTACTTC	CASSIVGTSYEQYF
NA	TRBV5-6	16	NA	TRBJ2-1	TGTGCCAGCAGCTTGTCCGGGCGGTTCCCTTTAAATGAGCAGTTCTTC	CASSLSGRFPLNEQFF
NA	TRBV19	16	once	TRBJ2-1	TGTGCCAGTAGTATAGCCCAGGGAATACCTTACAATGAGCAGTTCTTC	CASSIAQGIPYNEQFF
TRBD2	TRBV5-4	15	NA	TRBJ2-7	TGTGCCAGCAGCTTCGCCCGGGAGGGATTCTCCGAGCAGTACTTC	CASSFAREGFSEQYF
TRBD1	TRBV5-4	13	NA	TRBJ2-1	TGTGCCAGCAGCTTGCAGGGGGCCGATGAGCAGTTCTTC	CASSLQGADEQFF
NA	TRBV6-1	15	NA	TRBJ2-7	TGTGCCAGCAGTGGGACGGCTTCCCGCTCCTACGAGCAGTACTTC	CASSGTASRSYEQYF
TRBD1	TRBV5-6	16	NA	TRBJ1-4	TGTGCCAGCAGCTTATACGGACAGGGGCGTAATGAAAAACTGTTTTTT	CASSLYGQGRNEKLFF
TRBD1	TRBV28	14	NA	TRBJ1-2	TGTGCCAGCAGTTTTGGGACAGGGACATATGGCTACACCTTC	CASSFGTGTYGYTF
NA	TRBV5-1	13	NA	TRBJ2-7	TGCGCCAGCAGCTCCGGGACGGGTGACGAGCAGTACTTC	CASSSGTGDEQYF
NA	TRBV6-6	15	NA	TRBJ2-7	TGTGCCAGCAGTTACTCTTTCGATGGTACCTACGAGCAGTACTTC	CASSYSFDGTYEQYF
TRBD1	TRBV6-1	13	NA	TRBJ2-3	TGTGCCAGCGAAACAGGGGGCGTAGATACGCAGTATTTT	CASETGGVDTQYF
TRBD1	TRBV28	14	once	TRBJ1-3	TGTGCCAGCAGCGACAGGGTCTCTGGAAACACCATATATTTT	CASSDRVSGNTIYF
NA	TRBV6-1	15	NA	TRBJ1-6	TGTGCCAGCAGTACCCGTGAGTGGGATAATTCACCCCTCCACTTT	CASSTREWDNSPLHF
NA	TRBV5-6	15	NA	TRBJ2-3	TGTGCCAGCAGCCCGTGGTACACTCCCGGGGATACGCAGTATTTT	CASSPWYTPGDTQYF
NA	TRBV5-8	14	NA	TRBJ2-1	TGTGCCAGCAGCCGAAGGAGCTCCTACAATGAGCAGTTCTTC	CASSRRSSYNEQFF
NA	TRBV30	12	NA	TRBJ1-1	TGTGCCTGGGCGAGGGGAAGCACTGAAGCTTTCTTT	CAWARGSTEAFF
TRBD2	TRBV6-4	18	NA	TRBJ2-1	TGTGCCAGCAGTACCGGGACTAGCGGGAGAAGTTCCTACAATGAGCAGTTCTTC	CASSTGTSGRSSYNEQFF
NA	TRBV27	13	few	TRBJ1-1	TGTGCCAGCAGTTTATCGGCAGGCACTGAAGCTTTCTTT	CASSLSAGTEAFF
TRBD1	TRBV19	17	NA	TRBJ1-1	TGTGCCAGTAGTTTCGGGACAGGTCGAGGGATGAACACTGAAGCTTTCTTT	CASSFGTGRGMNTEAFF
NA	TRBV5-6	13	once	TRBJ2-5	TGTGCCAGCAGCTTGCGGCATCAAGAGACCCAGTACTTC	CASSLRHQETQYF
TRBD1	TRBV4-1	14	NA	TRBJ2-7	TGCGCCGGAACGGACCAGGGGGCAGTCTACGAGCAGTACTTC	CAGTDQGAVYEQYF
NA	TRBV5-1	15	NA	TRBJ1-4	TGCGCCAGCAGCTTGGAAGGGGGGACTAATGAAAAACTGTTTTTT	CASSLEGGTNEKLFF
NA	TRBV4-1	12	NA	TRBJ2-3	TGCGCCAGCAGCCAATCGGGTGATACGCAGTATTTT	CASSQSGDTQYF